Listed here is a single T cell receptor (beta chain). Per germline, CDR1 LGHNA and CDR2 YNFKEQ. Losses at the gene ends were 5 bases for V and 11 bases for J; bases not matched to a gene: 11. This CDR3 comprises 14 residues. These data originate in a study of T cell responses to AZD1222 COVID-19 vaccine. Measured with immunoSEQ multiplex PCR; TCRdb has only the in-frame clones, and not every one. The sample includes about 210,000 clones, roughly 92% of them seen just once. The V gene is TRBV4-2, the J gene TRBJ1-1; 10 bases align to TRBD1. The TCR was taken from an adult in good health. The sequences come from peripheral blood, collected on day 0 of AZD1222 vaccination. The CDR3 DNA is TGTGCCAGCAGCTTACCCGGGACAGGGGTCGACGCTTTCTTT. Translation: CASSLPGTGVDAFF.